This is a list of T cell receptor beta chains from one sample in a study of blood T cell repertoires in COVID-19. TCRdb's copy holds only in-frame clones and misses some; the assay was immunoSEQ multiplex PCR. The sample lists tens of thousands of clones; over 75% were seen once. The sequencing sample was made of peripheral blood. Receptor source: a human donor with active COVID-19. The donor label of this sample is uncertain. CDR3s include the opening cysteine and the closing phenylalanine or tryptophan. Fields, in order: V gene, D gene, J gene, clone size, CDR3 protein, CDR3 DNA. D genes are given only for firm matches. Rows give clone size only sometimes, using once, few, many, or a class for an expanded clone.

TRBV5-1	.	TRBJ2-5	.	CASSWTNGARETQYF	TGCGCCAGCAGCTGGACCAATGGGGCTCGAGAGACCCAGTACTTC
TRBV24-1	TRBD1	TRBJ2-5	.	CATSDPGQGRAQYF	TGTGCCACCAGTGATCCAGGACAGGGGAGGGCCCAGTACTTC
TRBV5-1	TRBD2	TRBJ2-5	.	CASSPGLAGAAETQYF	TGCGCCAGCAGCCCCGGACTAGCGGGAGCGGCGGAGACCCAGTACTTC
TRBV5-1	.	TRBJ2-5	once	CASSLIDSNIETQYF	TGCGCCAGCAGCTTGATTGACAGTAACATCGAGACCCAGTACTTC
TRBV11-2	.	TRBJ1-6	.	CASSLGAYNSPLHF	TGTGCCAGCAGCTTGGGGGCTTATAATTCACCCCTCCACTTT
TRBV18	TRBD1	TRBJ2-5	.	CASSSGQGKTQYF	TGTGCCAGCTCATCGGGACAGGGAAAGACCCAGTACTTC
TRBV6-5	TRBD1	TRBJ1-2	few	CASSRTRQGAGGYTF	TGTGCCAGCAGCCGGACTAGACAGGGGGCAGGAGGCTACACCTTC
TRBV10-1	TRBD1	TRBJ2-1	.	CASSVLGTGEVDEQFF	TGCGCCAGCAGTGTGCTCGGGACAGGGGAAGTGGATGAGCAGTTCTTC
TRBV4-2	TRBD2	TRBJ2-7	.	CASSQDLAGAQNYEQYF	TGTGCCAGCAGCCAAGATTTAGCGGGAGCACAAAACTACGAGCAGTACTTC
TRBV28	.	TRBJ1-1	.	CASSGQPLSTEAFF	TGTGCCAGCAGTGGACAGCCGTTGAGCACTGAAGCTTTCTTT